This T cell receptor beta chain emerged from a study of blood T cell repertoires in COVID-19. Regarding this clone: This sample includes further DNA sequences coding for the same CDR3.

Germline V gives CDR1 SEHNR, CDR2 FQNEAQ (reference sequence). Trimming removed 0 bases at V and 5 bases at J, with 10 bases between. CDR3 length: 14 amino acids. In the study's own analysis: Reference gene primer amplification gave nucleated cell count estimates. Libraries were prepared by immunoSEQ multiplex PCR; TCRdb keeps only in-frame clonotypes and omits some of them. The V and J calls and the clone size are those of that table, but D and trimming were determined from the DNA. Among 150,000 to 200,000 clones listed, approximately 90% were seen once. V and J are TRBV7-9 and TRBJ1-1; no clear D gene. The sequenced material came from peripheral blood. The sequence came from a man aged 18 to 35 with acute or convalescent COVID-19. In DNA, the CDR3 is TGTGCCAGCAGCTTAGCTCGGGGTGGGACTGAAGCTTTCTTT. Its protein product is CASSLARGGTEAFF.